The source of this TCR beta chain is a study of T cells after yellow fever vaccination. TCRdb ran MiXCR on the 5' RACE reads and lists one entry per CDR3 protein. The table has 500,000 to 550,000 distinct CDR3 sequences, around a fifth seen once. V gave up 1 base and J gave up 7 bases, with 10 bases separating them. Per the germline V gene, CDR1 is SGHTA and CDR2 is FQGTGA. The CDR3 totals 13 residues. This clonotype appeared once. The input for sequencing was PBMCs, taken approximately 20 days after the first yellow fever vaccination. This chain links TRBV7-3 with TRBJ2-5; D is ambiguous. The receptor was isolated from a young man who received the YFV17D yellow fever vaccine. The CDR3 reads CASSLNVGGTQYF. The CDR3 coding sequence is TGTGCCAGCAGCTTAAACGTAGGTGGGACCCAGTACTTC.